The clone carrying this T cell receptor (beta chain) was seen once. Its target is unknown. These data belong to a study of blood T cells in healthy people across ages. A second PCR, run for about 6 to 11 cycles, used a sample-barcoded 5' primer plus a J-beta primer mix. A template-switch adaptor with 12 random nucleotides tagged each cDNA molecule. In TCRdb, the 5' RACE reads were re-called with MiXCR into one record per CDR3 protein. The data show about a million distinct CDR3 sequences, less than 45% seen once. General study results and limits: Naive T cell percentage and TCR beta diversity correlated strongly. Both naive CD4+ cell counts and diversity were greater in long-lived donors than in aged donors.

Donors were systemically healthy Caucasian individuals from Russia aged roughly 6 to 95 years. Germline V gene sequence: CDR1 MNHEY, CDR2 SVGAGI. The CDR3 length is 14 residues. V was trimmed by 2 bases and J by 7 bases, leaving 12 bases between them. The specimen sequenced was blood. The receptor's source is a man in his late teens or twenties in good health. This chain connects TRBV6-5 to TRBJ2-1, with D perhaps being TRBD1 or TRBD2 (5 bases each). The CDR3 coding sequence is TGTGCCAGCAGTTACACCGGGACGACGAATGAGCAGTTCTTC. It translates to CASSYTGTTNEQFF.